This entry is about one T cell receptor beta chain. No antigen is known for it. No much larger clone exists at a distance of one base, and base qualities are not known. The data were obtained in a study of blood T cell repertoires in COVID-19 (dated by TCRdb to the early 2020s). Regarding the study in general: Collaborator samples came from the United States, Italy and Spain and covered acute and convalescent phases of COVID-19. The material from the prospective study consisted of cDNA or gDNA derived from T cells, B-cell-depleted T cells, or PBMCs. Nearly every sample came with metadata listing a de-identified subject ID, COVID-19 status, age in years and sex. The samples were drawn from two sources: the first 160 participants of the ongoing ImmuneRACE study, and 950 to 1,500 subjects contributed by 6 global collaborators. Subjects who had been exposed to COVID-19, were actively infected with it, or had recovered from it provided the deeply sampled blood TCRbeta repertoires that made up the dataset. Where HLA class I and class II types were available, the types were taken from metadata supplied by the sample provider, not from assay-based typing. The repertoires were released in a freely available public database meant as a resource for research on the immune response to SARS-CoV-2.

There are 15 amino acids in the CDR3, from cysteine to phenylalanine inclusive. The DNA shown is the 45-base CDR3, in frame from base 1. Trimming removed 4 bases from V and 2 bases from J, leaving 12 bases between the germline ends. CDR1 and CDR2 are drawn from the germline V gene: SGHRS, YFSETQ. The immunoSEQ Assay, a bias-controlled multiplex PCR, was used to amplify TCRbeta CDR3 regions from genomic DNA. The original methods were these. The number of nucleated cells in each sample was estimated by amplification of reference gene primers within the assay. Sequence reads were collapsed and filtered to measure the absolute abundance of every unique TCRbeta CDR3 rearrangement. For each sample, productive Simpson clonality was calculated as the square root of Simpson's diversity index over productive rearrangements. TCRdb carries this immuneACCESS record with in-frame sequences only. Its versions omit some clonotypes, under half of them owing to an unresolved V gene in the studies checked, with the rest unexplained. D and trimming were read from the DNA, whereas the V and J calls and clone size are those reported in that table. The table for this sample lists about 280,000 clones; 89% of them were counted only once. Under 2.5% of the sample belongs to the ten largest clones.

General study outcomes and caveats: How much clinical and demographic metadata was included differed by source and by participant, and the metadata was provided uncurated.

Whole blood was collected in K2EDTA tubes by collaborating institutions according to the institutions' own protocols. Collaborator samples were shipped for TCRbeta analysis as frozen whole blood, isolated PBMCs, or DNA extracted from either sample type. This clonotype originated in a man aged 45-60 years with acute or convalescent COVID-19. This chain is built from TRBV5-1 and TRBJ1-4; TRBD1 is a possible D gene, resting on 5 matching bases. The sequencing sample was made of peripheral blood. CDR3 region: CASSPMTATNEKLFF. The base sequence is TGCGCCAGCAGCCCCATGACAGCCACTAATGAAAAACTGTTTTTT.